Sequencing of this TCR beta chain was carried out in a study of T cell responses to AZD1222 COVID-19 vaccine. General study findings and limits: Spike was spanned by vaccine-associated CD4 TCRs, with dominance at 160-218 and 743-854. Donors were largely white British and mainly female; clonal diversity was possibly underestimated.

CDR1 is MNHEY, CDR2 SMNVEV, per germline (reference sequence). V was cut by 2 bases and J by 8 bases, with 15 bases left in between. The CDR3 runs 14 residues. The method was immunoSEQ multiplex PCR; TCRdb's version includes in-frame clones alone and lacks a portion of them. The data contain around 200,000 clones, about nine tenths of them seen just once; the ten biggest clones take up 0.99%. This clone has only a few counts. As yet, its antigen is unknown. The clonotype was recovered from an adult in good health. The sample was peripheral blood, taken on day 0 of AZD1222 vaccination. The J gene is TRBJ1-2, the V gene TRBV27, with D possibly being TRBD1 (5 bases). The CDR3 bases are TGTGCCAGCAGTTTAGGGGCGGGAATGGACGGCTACACCTTC. The encoded protein is CASSLGAGMDGYTF.